This note documents a single TCR beta chain sequence. The V end was cut by 5 bases, the J end by 3 bases, with 14 bases between. The CDR3 has 14 residues. The germline gives CDR1 MDHEN, CDR2 SYDVKM. The protocol was immunoSEQ multiplex PCR, while the TCRdb copy is restricted to in-frame clones and leaves out a portion. The sample contains 88,000 or so clones, 70% to 90% of which appear only once. This specimen comes from a study of T cells after somatic rescue of genetic block. The V gene is TRBV28, the J gene TRBJ2-7; either TRBD1 or TRBD2 may supply D (5 bases each). This clonotype originated in a woman aged 18-35 years. Sample: peripheral blood mononuclear cells (PBMCs). CDR3: CASSPPGTVYEQYF. The CDR3 DNA sequence: TGTGCCAGCAGTCCCCCCGGGACCGTCTACGAGCAGTACTTC.